Described below is a single T cell receptor (beta chain) sequence and its context. No antigen is known for it. Germline lookup yields CDR1 MGHDK and CDR2 SYGVNS. V gave up 0 bases and J gave up 8 bases, with 13 bases separating them. The CDR3 length is 15 residues. Researchers ran the PCR with 60 Vbeta and 13 Jbeta primers. TCRdb's copy holds only in-frame clones and misses some; the assay was immunoSEQ multiplex PCR. The table shows 100,000 to 150,000 clones, with roughly 72% occurring only once. The data are from a study of cytomegalovirus exposure and HLA in healthy donors. Study results and caveats: A later analysis revealed that TCR association rates differed between HLA loci, peaking at DRB1 and bottoming out at HLA-C. Because they were indistinguishable, some V segments, including TRBV6-2 and TRBV6-3, were excluded. Specific recognition of CMV antigens was confirmed in vitro for three chains (all CMV-associated). A later analysis reportedly found fewer N-insertions in an Asian-associated ancestry cluster than the approximately 670-donor mean.

Sequencing was carried out using PBMCs. The chain couples TRBV25-1 to TRBJ1-4; D possibly corresponds to TRBD1 (5 bases). This TCR came from a woman aged 45-65 years in good health and CMV-seronegative. This CDR3 reads CASSEYSRVREKLFF. The CDR3 coding sequence is TGTGCCAGCAGTGAATATAGCAGGGTACGGGAAAAACTGTTTTTT.